The 4 T cell receptor beta chains below come from one sample, sequenced in a study of blood T cell repertoires in COVID-19. Some clones are missing from TCRdb's copy, which holds only in-frame ones; the method was immunoSEQ multiplex PCR. The profile shows about 400,000 clones, 70% to 90% of them singletons. Sequencing used peripheral blood. All receptors come from a human donor in a cohort sampled during active COVID-19.

This rearrangement joins TRBV7-9 to TRBJ2-7, with D maybe TRBD2 (6 bases). CDR1 is SEHNR and CDR2 is FQNEAQ in the germline V gene (reference sequence). V lost 3 bases and J 5 bases, leaving 14 bases between the germline ends. The CDR3 spans 14 residues. This CDR3 reads CASSLSGWDHEQYF. CDR3 coding DNA: TGTGCCAGCAGCTTGAGCGGGTGGGATCACGAGCAGTACTTC.

This rearrangement joins TRBV9 to TRBJ2-3; 9 bases are a match to TRBD1. The CDR3 is 15 amino acids. Germline lookup yields CDR1 SGDLS and CDR2 YYNGEE. Losses at the gene ends were 2 bases for V and 5 bases for J; bases not matched to a gene: 6. CDR3 in DNA: TGTGCCAGCAGCGTTTGGACAGGGGCGGGAGATACGCAGTATTTT. Translated: CASSVWTGAGDTQYF.

The chain is built from TRBV2 and TRBJ1-5, with D perhaps matching TRBD1 (6 bases). The germline V and J ends were trimmed by 6 bases and 9 bases, with 15 bases remaining between them. CDR1 and CDR2 from the germline V gene are SNHLY and FYNNEI. The CDR3 length is 13 residues. CDR3 DNA sequence: TGTGCCAGCAGGGGAACAGGGATTGGGCCCCAGCATTTT. Translated: CASRGTGIGPQHF.

The chain is built from TRBV5-4 and TRBJ2-2; D might be TRBD1 (5 bases). This CDR3 spans 13 amino acids. Germline V gene data show CDR1 as SGHNT and CDR2 as YYREEE (reference sequence). Trimming cost V 4 bases and J 5 bases, with 9 bases left between them. CDR3 protein: CASSRTGTGELFF. The CDR3 DNA reads as TGTGCCAGCAGCCGAACAGGTACCGGGGAGCTGTTTTTT.